These T cell receptor beta chains were read from a single sample in a study of blood T cell repertoires in COVID-19. The table came from immunoSEQ multiplex PCR; TCRdb's copy has only in-frame clones and leaves some out. The sample holds fewer than 120,000 clones, 76% seen once. The sample consisted of peripheral blood. These receptors were collected from a woman of 80 years or more with acute or convalescent COVID-19. The CDR3 runs from the conserved cysteine through the conserved F or W. The order of the fields is clone size, J gene, V gene, D gene, CDR3 protein, CDR3 DNA. D genes are given only for firm matches. The size field is filled for only some rows; it gives once, few, many or a size class.

size: -; J: TRBJ2-7; V: TRBV18; D: TRBD1; CDR3: CASSPGQGLYEQYF; DNA: TGTGCCAGCTCACCGGGACAGGGTCTCTACGAGCAGTACTTC
size: -; J: TRBJ2-5; V: TRBV3-1/TRBV3-2; D: -; CDR3: CASSLFREETQYF; DNA: TGTGCCAGCAGCCTGTTCAGGGAAGAGACCCAGTACTTC
size: -; J: TRBJ1-1; V: TRBV4-2; D: -; CDR3: CASSREPYEAFF; DNA: TGTGCCAGCAGCCGAGAGCCCTATGAAGCTTTCTTT
size: -; J: TRBJ2-5; V: TRBV4-1; D: TRBD2; CDR3: CASSQEIAGVQETQYF; DNA: TGCGCCAGCAGCCAAGAAATAGCGGGAGTCCAAGAGACCCAGTACTTC
size: -; J: TRBJ2-5; V: TRBV28; D: -; CDR3: CASSFVTGTETQYF; DNA: TGTGCCAGCAGTTTTGTAACAGGGACGGAGACCCAGTACTTC
size: -; J: TRBJ2-7; V: TRBV6-2/TRBV6-3; D: -; CDR3: CASSITGIYEQYF; DNA: TGTGCCAGCAGCATCACAGGGATATACGAGCAGTACTTC
size: once; J: TRBJ1-1; V: TRBV29-1; D: -; CDR3: CSVDLGRGAEAFF; DNA: TGCAGCGTTGATTTGGGGCGCGGGGCTGAAGCTTTCTTT
size: -; J: TRBJ2-5; V: TRBV6-5; D: -; CDR3: CASSASDQETQYF; DNA: TGTGCCAGCAGCGCGAGTGACCAAGAGACCCAGTACTTC
size: -; J: TRBJ1-1; V: TRBV28; D: -; CDR3: CASTNPREAFF; DNA: TGTGCCAGCACCAACCCCAGGGAAGCTTTCTTT
size: few; J: TRBJ2-5; V: TRBV12-5; D: TRBD2; CDR3: CASGLVFPARGGWETQYF; DNA: TGTGCTAGTGGTTTGGTTTTCCCCGCGCGGGGGGGCTGGGAGACCCAGTACTTC
size: few; J: TRBJ1-2; V: TRBV3-1/TRBV3-2; D: -; CDR3: CASSPQPVLSYGYTF; DNA: TGTGCCAGCAGCCCGCAACCGGTACTTAGCTATGGCTACACCTTC
size: -; J: TRBJ2-7; V: TRBV6-6; D: TRBD2; CDR3: CASSYGAGGSEQYF; DNA: TGTGCCAGCAGTTACGGAGCGGGGGGGAGTGAGCAGTACTTC
size: -; J: TRBJ2-1; V: TRBV18; D: TRBD2; CDR3: CASSPPASGVWNEQFF; DNA: TGTGCCAGCTCACCACCGGCTAGCGGGGTTTGGAATGAGCAGTTCTTC
size: -; J: TRBJ2-2; V: TRBV30; D: -; CDR3: CACSWQENTGELFF; DNA: TGTGCCTGTTCATGGCAGGAGAACACCGGGGAGCTGTTTTTT
size: -; J: TRBJ2-1; V: TRBV7-9; D: -; CDR3: CASSFSSYNEQFF; DNA: TGTGCCAGCAGCTTCAGCTCCTACAATGAGCAGTTCTTC
size: -; J: TRBJ2-5; V: TRBV9; D: -; CDR3: CASSLGGAPGETQYF; DNA: TGTGCCAGCAGCCTTGGAGGGGCCCCGGGAGAGACCCAGTACTTC
size: -; J: TRBJ2-7; V: TRBV11-2; D: -; CDR3: CASSLVRGETYEQYF; DNA: TGTGCCAGCAGCTTAGTCAGAGGAGAGACCTACGAGCAGTACTTC
size: -; J: TRBJ1-3; V: TRBV2; D: -; CDR3: CASIGQALSGNTIYF; DNA: TGTGCCAGCATTGGGCAGGCACTCTCTGGAAACACCATATATTTT
size: -; J: TRBJ2-5; V: TRBV7-9; D: TRBD1; CDR3: CASSSGNRGVQETQYF; DNA: TGTGCCAGCAGCTCCGGCAACAGGGGGGTACAAGAGACCCAGTACTTC
size: -; J: TRBJ2-7; V: TRBV5-4; D: TRBD2; CDR3: CASSLVAGGAYEQYF; DNA: TGTGCCAGCAGCTTGGTAGCGGGAGGGGCCTACGAGCAGTACTTC
size: -; J: TRBJ1-5; V: TRBV6-5; D: -; CDR3: CASRWGAGEPQHF; DNA: TGTGCCAGCAGGTGGGGGGCGGGAGAGCCCCAGCATTTT
size: -; J: TRBJ2-6; V: TRBV28; D: -; CDR3: CASKGGDSGANVLTF; DNA: TGTGCCAGCAAAGGGGGAGACTCTGGGGCCAACGTCCTGACTTTC
size: -; J: TRBJ2-5; V: TRBV23-1; D: -; CDR3: CASSLRQVKQETQYF; DNA: TGCGCCAGCAGTCTACGCCAGGTGAAACAAGAGACCCAGTACTTC
size: -; J: TRBJ1-1; V: TRBV19; D: TRBD1; CDR3: CASSMGTGFLNTEAFF; DNA: TGTGCCAGTAGTATGGGGACAGGGTTTTTGAACACTGAAGCTTTCTTT
size: -; J: TRBJ1-6; V: TRBV2; D: TRBD1; CDR3: CAPAGPGGPLHF; DNA: TGTGCCCCGGCGGGCCCAGGGGGACCCCTCCACTTT
size: -; J: TRBJ2-4; V: TRBV28; D: -; CDR3: CASSLGGDGNIQYF; DNA: TGTGCCAGCAGTTTAGGAGGGGATGGAAACATTCAGTACTTC
size: -; J: TRBJ2-1; V: TRBV4-3; D: -; CDR3: CASSQVGRAHNEQFF; DNA: TGCGCCAGCAGCCAAGTGGGGCGAGCCCACAATGAGCAGTTCTTC
size: -; J: TRBJ1-2; V: TRBV15; D: TRBD1; CDR3: CATSRFLGTGGGYTF; DNA: TGTGCCACCAGCAGATTCCTCGGGACAGGGGGTGGCTACACCTTC
size: -; J: TRBJ2-1; V: TRBV7-2; D: -; CDR3: CASGIGRRNEQFF; DNA: TGTGCCAGCGGGATTGGGAGGCGTAATGAGCAGTTCTTC
size: -; J: TRBJ2-7; V: TRBV19; D: TRBD2; CDR3: CASSPGLVYEQYF; DNA: TGTGCCAGTAGTCCCGGACTAGTGTACGAGCAGTACTTC
size: few; J: TRBJ2-1; V: TRBV28; D: TRBD2; CDR3: CASRDPGLAYSEQFF; DNA: TGTGCCAGCAGAGACCCGGGACTAGCCTATAGTGAGCAGTTCTTC
size: -; J: TRBJ2-4; V: TRBV30; D: TRBD1; CDR3: CAWSQGAPNIQYF; DNA: TGTGCCTGGAGCCAGGGGGCGCCAAACATTCAGTACTTC
size: few; J: TRBJ2-2; V: TRBV3-1/TRBV3-2; D: TRBD2; CDR3: CASSISSGSSGGELFF; DNA: TGTGCCAGCAGCATATCTAGCGGGAGCAGTGGCGGGGAGCTGTTTTTT
size: -; J: TRBJ2-5; V: TRBV1; D: -; CDR3: CTSRHAKLAGGETQYF; DNA: TGCACCAGCAGGCATGCTAAACTAGCGGGTGGAGAGACCCAGTACTTC
size: -; J: TRBJ2-5; V: TRBV7-8; D: -; CDR3: CASSSVPLLPTQYF; DNA: TGTGCCAGCAGCTCAGTCCCCCTGCTGCCGACCCAGTACTTC
size: -; J: TRBJ2-5; V: TRBV2; D: TRBD2; CDR3: CASSFRGGLETQYF; DNA: TGTGCCAGCAGTTTTCGGGGGGGCCTAGAGACCCAGTACTTC
size: -; J: TRBJ1-6; V: TRBV6-5; D: TRBD1; CDR3: CASSPQGAGNSPLHF; DNA: TGTGCCAGCAGTCCACAGGGGGCAGGTAATTCACCCCTCCACTTT
size: few; J: TRBJ1-5; V: TRBV10-3; D: -; CDR3: CAISSMDSLNQPQHF; DNA: TGTGCCATTTCTTCCATGGACAGTCTCAATCAGCCCCAGCATTTT
size: -; J: TRBJ1-1; V: TRBV6-1; D: -; CDR3: CASSDGLLEAFF; DNA: TGTGCCAGCAGTGACGGACTCCTTGAAGCTTTCTTT
size: -; J: TRBJ1-4; V: TRBV14; D: -; CDR3: CASSQSGGPNEKLFF; DNA: TGTGCCAGCAGCCAATCAGGTGGCCCCAATGAAAAACTGTTTTTT
size: once; J: TRBJ2-7; V: TRBV19; D: TRBD1; CDR3: CASRRTGASYEQYF; DNA: TGTGCCAGTAGGAGGACAGGGGCCTCCTACGAGCAGTACTTC
size: -; J: TRBJ2-3; V: TRBV6-1; D: TRBD1; CDR3: CASSAESGGWTDTQYF; DNA: TGTGCCAGCAGTGCCGAGTCAGGGGGCTGGACAGATACGCAGTATTTT